Presented here are 4 T cell receptor beta chains from one specimen sequenced in a study of blood T cell repertoires in COVID-19. Data came from immunoSEQ multiplex PCR; TCRdb stores just in-frame clones and leaves some out. The sample shows 25,000 to 35,000 clones, around 72% of them seen only once. Sequenced input: peripheral blood. The receptor source for this set is a boy younger than 10 with active or convalescent COVID-19.

The chain employs TRBV2 and TRBJ2-5, with D perhaps matching TRBD2 (6 bases). Germline assignment: CDR1 SNHLY and CDR2 FYNNEI. Trimming left V 4 bases short and J 5 bases short, with 14 bases between. This CDR3 has 14 residues. The CDR3 loop is CASSVEKGGETQYF. CDR3 nucleotide sequence: TGTGCCAGCAGTGTTGAGAAAGGAGGGGAGACCCAGTACTTC.

This rearrangement joins TRBV18 to TRBJ2-5; weak D call: TRBD1 (6 bases). The CDR3 spans 14 residues. Germline-derived CDR1 and CDR2 are KGHSH and LQKENI. V was shortened by 3 bases and J by 5 bases, with 13 bases between the two germline ends. The CDR3 loop reads CASSPSGQSETQYF. The CDR3 bases are TGTGCCAGCTCACCTTCTGGACAGTCTGAGACCCAGTACTTC. The full variable domain, completed using reference TRBV18 and TRBJ2-5, is NAGVMQNPRHLVRRRGQEARLRCSPMKGHSHVYWYRQLPEEGLKFMVYLQKENIIDESGMPKERFSAEFPKEGPSILRIQQVVRGDSAAYFCASSPSGQSETQYFGPGTRLLVL.

The chain carries TRBV19 and TRBJ1-4; D call uncertain. V was clipped by 6 bases and J by 4 bases, with 3 bases between them. The CDR3 spans 11 residues. The V gene's germline CDR1 is LNHDA and CDR2 SQIVND (reference sequence). The CDR3 bases are TGTGCCAGTAGCATTAATGAAAAACTGTTTTTT. Translating it yields CASSINEKLFF.

The chain recombines TRBV20-1 with TRBJ2-1, with a weak D call TRBD2 (6 bases). The CDR3 totals 11 residues. Germline CDR1 is DFQATT and CDR2 is SNEGSKA (reference sequence). V was shortened by 1 base and J by 13 bases, with 11 bases between the two germline ends. The CDR3 region is CSARAQAGQFF. CDR3 DNA sequence: TGCAGTGCTAGAGCGCAGGCGGGACAGTTCTTC.